Sequencing of this T cell receptor beta chain was carried out in a study of human T cells and chemical hapten exposure. The wider study: The study enrolled mostly female patients with alopecia areata, totalis or universalis.

Time point described: patch test 3, about 24 weeks after DPC sensitization. The treatment denotes: therapeutic diphenylcyclopropenone sensitization with weekly scalp DPC. MiXCR, run by TCRdb on the RACE reads, gives a single entry per CDR3 protein. The sample holds tens of thousands of distinct CDR3 sequences; 9.9% are singletons and the top ten take over 15%. Trimming removed 7 bases at V and 7 bases at J, with 20 bases between. The length of the CDR3 is 14 residues. Looked up from germline, CDR1 is SNHLY and CDR2 is FYNNEI. Study observations and caveats: The number of TCRs over 1 in 1000 frequency stayed unchanged after DPC.

As to this clonotype: The antigen is undetermined.

The chain recombines TRBV2 with TRBJ2-7; tentatively, D is TRBD1 (6 bases). Specimen: whole blood, collected in connection with sensitization to the hapten diphenylcyclopropenone (DPC). This receptor was taken from a woman in her thirties or forties with alopecia areata. Some clones in this sample may be carry-over from other donors' samples. The CDR3 protein is CASTMRTVPEEQYF. In DNA form, the CDR3 reads TGTGCCAGCACTATGCGGACAGTGCCCGAGGAGCAGTACTTC.